Below, 7 T cell receptor beta chains from the same sample are listed, as sequenced in a study of T cells after yellow fever vaccination. Using its own MiXCR run on the 5' RACE reads, TCRdb lists one record per CDR3 protein. The table has about 500,000 distinct CDR3 sequences, around 16% seen once; the top ten hold 17%. The source was PBMCs, collected about 5 days after the first yellow fever vaccination. The receptors were sampled from a man aged 18 to 30 who received the YFV17D yellow fever vaccine.

This clonotype was counted ten times or more. For the CDR3, the DNA is TGCAGTGCTAGAGATTCCCTTACTGAGCAGTTCTTC. Translation: CSARDSLTEQFF. The rearrangement joins TRBV20-1 to TRBJ2-1; D gene ambiguous. Germline lookup yields CDR1 DFQATT and CDR2 SNEGSKA (reference sequence). V lost 0 bases and J 9 bases, leaving 9 bases between the germline ends. The CDR3 sequence is 12 residues long.

This clonotype has just a few counts. This chain joins TRBV7-2 and TRBJ2-3; perhaps TRBD2 as D (6 bases). Germline V gene lookup returns CDR1 SGHTA and CDR2 FQGNSA. Trimming removed 5 bases from V and 3 bases from J, with 15 bases in between. CDR3 length: 15 residues. The CDR3 is CASSQTRGATDTQYF. CDR3 in DNA: TGTGCCAGCAGCCAGACTAGAGGGGCGACAGATACGCAGTATTTT.

The CDR3: CASSQANTAGGATGELFF. Written as DNA, the CDR3 is TGTGCCAGCAGCCAAGCGAATACTGCGGGGGGCGCGACCGGGGAGCTGTTTTTT. The chain links TRBV4-2 to TRBJ2-2; TRBD2 aligns across 8 bases. Germline lookup yields CDR1 LGHNA and CDR2 YNFKEQ. The V gene end was trimmed by 1 base and the J gene end by 5 bases; junction bases not matched to a gene: 12. This CDR3 contains 18 residues.

The chain is built from TRBV19 and TRBJ1-5; D call uncertain. CDR1 LNHDA and CDR2 SQIVND come from the germline V gene (reference sequence). This CDR3 is 14 amino acids long. With 5 bases removed from V and 11 bases from J, the gap between germline ends came to 19 bases. CDR3 amino acids: CASSPYINGVAQHF. DNA for the CDR3: TGTGCCAGTAGTCCCTACATCAACGGCGTGGCCCAGCATTTT.

This clonotype was observed a handful of times. The genes are TRBV11-2 and TRBJ1-2, with 9 bases identical to TRBD1. V gave up 0 bases and J gave up 7 bases; unmatched junction bases: 3. Germline V gives CDR1 SGHAT, CDR2 FQNNGV. The CDR3 covers 14 residues. CDR3 bases: TGTGCCAGCAGCTTAGAAAGGACAGGGGCTGGCTACACCTTC. As protein: CASSLERTGAGYTF.

The rearrangement links TRBV20-1 to TRBJ1-2; TRBD1 matches 7 bases. The CDR3 is 12 amino acids. V lost 5 bases and J lost 7; bases outside the gene matches: 7. Germline V gene sequence: CDR1 DFQATT, CDR2 SNEGSKA (reference sequence). The CDR3 DNA reads as TGCAGTGCTCCAGACAGGGATGTTGGCTACACCTTC. It encodes CSAPDRDVGYTF.

The rearrangement joins TRBV20-1 to TRBJ2-3; maybe TRBD1 (6 bases). The V gene's germline CDR1 is DFQATT and CDR2 SNEGSKA (reference sequence). Trimming took 6 bases from V and 3 from J, leaving 16 bases between them. CDR3 length: 14 residues. The CDR3 protein is CSAKDSVRTDTQYF. The CDR3 DNA reads as TGCAGTGCCAAGGACAGTGTAAGGACAGATACGCAGTATTTT.